This note documents a single T cell receptor beta chain sequence. This entry is derived from a study of radiotherapy plus CTLA-4 blockade in lung cancer. The V end lost 0 bases, the J end lost 3 bases, and 6 bases lay between the germline ends. The germline V gene encodes CDR1 MNHNS and CDR2 SASEGT. CDR3 length equals 13 residues. Method: immunoSEQ multiplex PCR; TCRdb's copy keeps in-frame clones and lacks some. Found here are some 70,000 clones, 70% to 85% of them singletons; the top ten hold 8% to 10%. Sequenced here: peripheral blood, sampled from a patient treated with radiotherapy plus ipilimumab. This TCR was sampled from a human donor with non-small cell lung cancer who had a complete response to radiotherapy plus ipilimumab. The gene calls are TRBV6-1 and TRBJ2-7, with unresolved D. The CDR3 spells CASSEAFGYEQYV. As DNA, the CDR3 is TGTGCCAGCAGTGAAGCTTTCGGCTACGAGCAGTACGTC.